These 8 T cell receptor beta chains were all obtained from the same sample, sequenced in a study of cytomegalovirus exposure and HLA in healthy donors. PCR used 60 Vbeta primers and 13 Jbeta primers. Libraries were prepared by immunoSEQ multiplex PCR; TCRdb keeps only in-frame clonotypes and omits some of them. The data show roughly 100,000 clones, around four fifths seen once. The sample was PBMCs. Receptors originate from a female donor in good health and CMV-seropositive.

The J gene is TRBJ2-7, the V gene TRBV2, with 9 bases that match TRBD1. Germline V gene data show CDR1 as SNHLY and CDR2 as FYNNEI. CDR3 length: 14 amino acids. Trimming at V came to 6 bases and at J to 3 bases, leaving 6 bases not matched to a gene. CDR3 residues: CASSPRDRVYEQYF. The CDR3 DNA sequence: TGTGCCAGCAGCCCACGGGACAGGGTCTACGAGCAGTACTTC.

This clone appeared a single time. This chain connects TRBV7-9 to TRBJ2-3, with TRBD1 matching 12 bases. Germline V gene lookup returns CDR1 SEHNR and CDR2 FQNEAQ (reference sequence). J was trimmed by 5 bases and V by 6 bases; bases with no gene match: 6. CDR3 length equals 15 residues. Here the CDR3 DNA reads TGTGCCAGCAGTCATAGGGACAGGGGGCTAGATACGCAGTATTTT. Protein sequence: CASSHRDRGLDTQYF.

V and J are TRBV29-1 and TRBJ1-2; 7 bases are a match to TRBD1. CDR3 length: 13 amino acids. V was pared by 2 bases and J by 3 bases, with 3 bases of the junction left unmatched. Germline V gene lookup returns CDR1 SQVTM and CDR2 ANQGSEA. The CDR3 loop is CSVERGQYYGYTF. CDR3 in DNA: TGCAGCGTTGAAAGGGGGCAATACTATGGCTACACCTTC.

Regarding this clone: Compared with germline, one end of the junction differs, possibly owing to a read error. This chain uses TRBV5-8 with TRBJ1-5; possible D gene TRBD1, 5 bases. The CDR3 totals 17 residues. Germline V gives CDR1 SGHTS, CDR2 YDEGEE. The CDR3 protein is CASSRGDIARPNQLQHF. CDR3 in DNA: TGTGCCAGCAGCAGGGGCGATATTGCAAGACCCAATCAGCTCCAGCATTTT.

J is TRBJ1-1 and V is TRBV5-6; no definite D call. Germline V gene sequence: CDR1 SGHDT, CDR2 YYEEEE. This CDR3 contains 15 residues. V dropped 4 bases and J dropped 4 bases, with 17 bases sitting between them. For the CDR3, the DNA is TGTGCCAGCAGCCTCCTCTTAACGCCGGTCACTGAAGCTTTCTTT. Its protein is CASSLLLTPVTEAFF. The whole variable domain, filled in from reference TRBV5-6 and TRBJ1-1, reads DAGVTQSPTHLIKTRGQQVTLRCSPKSGHDTVSWYQQALGQGPQFIFQYYEEEERQRGNFPDRFSGHQFPNYSSELNVNALLLGDSALYLCASSLLLTPVTEAFFGQGTRLTVV.

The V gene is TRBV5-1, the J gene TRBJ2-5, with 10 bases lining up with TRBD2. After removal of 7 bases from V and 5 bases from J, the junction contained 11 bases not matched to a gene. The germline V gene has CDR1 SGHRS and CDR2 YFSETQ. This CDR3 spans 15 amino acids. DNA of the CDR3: TGCGCCAGCCAAAACAGCGGGGGGGCCGGGGAGACCCAGTACTTC. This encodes CASQNSGGAGETQYF.

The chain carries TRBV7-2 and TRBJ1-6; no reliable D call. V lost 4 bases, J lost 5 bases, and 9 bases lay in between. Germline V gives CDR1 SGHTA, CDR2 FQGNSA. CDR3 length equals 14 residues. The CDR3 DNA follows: TGTGCCAGCAGCTCGACTCCGAATAATTCACCCCTCCACTTT. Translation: CASSSTPNNSPLHF.

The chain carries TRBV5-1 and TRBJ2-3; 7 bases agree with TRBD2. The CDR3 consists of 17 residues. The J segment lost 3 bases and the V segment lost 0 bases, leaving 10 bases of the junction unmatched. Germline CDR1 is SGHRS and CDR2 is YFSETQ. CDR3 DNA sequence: TGCGCCAGCAGCTTGGGTTTACGGACTAGAGGGACAGATACGCAGTATTTT. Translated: CASSLGLRTRGTDTQYF. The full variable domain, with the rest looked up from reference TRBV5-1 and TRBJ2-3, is KAGVTQTPRYLIKTRGQQVTLSCSPISGHRSVSWYQQTPGQGLQFLFEYFSETQRNKGNFPGRFSGRQFSNSRSEMNVSTLELGDSALYLCASSLGLRTRGTDTQYFGPGTRLTVL.